These 15 T cell receptor beta chains share one sample of origin, sequenced in a study of molecular identifiers for immune sequencing clone quantification (dated by TCRdb to about 2018). Library method: PCR. The instrument was an Illumina HiSeq 4000. The public reads were run again by TCRdb, first through fastp at Q25 and then through MiXCR, and only productive beta chains were kept. CDR3 protein duplicates are merged, each entry listing the most common genes and DNA. Present in this sample are about 9,600 distinct CDR3 sequences, roughly a fifth of which were seen just once. The top ten clonotypes cover around 1.3% of the sample. The sample comprised naive CD8+ T cells from blood, with Jurkat cell RNA spiked in. This sample's cell subset or site label indicates: FACS-sorted CD8+CD4-CCR7+CD45RA+ naive T cells. Source of these receptors: a human donor in good health. Some libraries in this study had Jurkat cell RNA spiked in.

In this sample, this clonotype turned up many times. The rearrangement links TRBV7-9 to TRBJ2-6; no clear D gene. The germline V gene encodes CDR1 SEHNR and CDR2 FQNEAQ (reference sequence). The CDR3 totals 13 residues. Trimming stripped 4 bases from V and 4 bases from J, with 5 bases between. This CDR3 reads CASSSLGANVLTF. CDR3 nucleotide sequence: TGTGCCAGCAGCTCGCTGGGGGCCAACGTCCTGACTTTC. Drawing the rest from reference TRBV7-9 and TRBJ2-6, the complete variable domain is DTGVSQNPRHKITKRGQNVTFRCDPISEHNRLYWYRQTLGQGPEFLTYFQNEAQLEKSRLLSDRFSAERPKGSFSTLEIQRTEQGDSAMYLCASSSLGANVLTFGAGSRLTVL.

In the case of this clonotype: One end of the junction fails to match germline, which may point to a read error. The V call is TRBV6-6, the J call TRBJ2-7; no definite D call. This CDR3 comprises 15 residues. CDR1 MNHNY and CDR2 SVGAGI come from the germline V gene (reference sequence). The CDR3 DNA reads as TGTGCCAGCAGTTACACCATAGGCCCTTCCTACGAGCAGCACTTC. It is translated as CASSYTIGPSYEQHF.

This clonotype is medium-sized. The genes are TRBV6-2 or TRBV6-3 and TRBJ1-5; D possibly corresponds to TRBD1 (6 bases). Germline lookup yields CDR1 MNHEY and CDR2 SVGEGT. The length of the CDR3 is 15 residues. With 4 bases removed from V and 2 bases from J, the gap between germline ends came to 12 bases. This CDR3 is CASSFSRGGNQPQHF. In DNA form, the CDR3 reads TGTGCCAGCAGTTTCAGCAGGGGTGGCAATCAGCCCCAGCATTTT.

This clonotype was observed many times. This chain uses TRBV28 with TRBJ1-4; D unresolved. The CDR3 is made up of 16 amino acids. Germline V gene lookup returns CDR1 MDHEN and CDR2 SYDVKM. Trimming cost V 3 bases and J 4 bases, with 15 bases left between them. For the CDR3, the DNA is TGTGCCAGCAGTTTCGAGGACCGGTCCTATAATGAAAAACTGTTTTTT. This sequence encodes CASSFEDRSYNEKLFF. Combining the CDR3 with reference TRBV28 and TRBJ1-4 gives the whole variable domain DVKVTQSSRYLVKRTGEKVFLECVQDMDHENMFWYRQDPGLGLRLIYFSYDVKMKEKGDIPEGYSVSREKKERFSLILESASTNQTSMYLCASSFEDRSYNEKLFFGSGTQLSVL.

This clonotype showed up just a few times. A much bigger clone sits one base away, suggesting this may be a read error. The chain links TRBV20-1 to TRBJ1-5; possible D gene TRBD1, 5 bases. The CDR3 is 14 amino acids. CDR1 and CDR2 (germline): DFQATT, SNEGSKA (reference sequence). CDR3 DNA sequence: TGCAGTGCTACCCGGGACCGAGGTGATCAGCCCCAGCGTTTT. This codes for CSATRDRGDQPQRF.

In its sample, this clonotype ranks as medium-sized. The V and J genes are TRBV19 and TRBJ1-5; no reliable D call. Trimming removed 5 bases from V and 0 bases from J, with 11 bases in between. Germline CDR1 reads LNHDA; CDR2 reads SQIVND (reference sequence). The CDR3 consists of 15 residues. The CDR3 nucleotides read TGTGCCAGTAGTTTGGCAGCCCTTAGCAATCAGCCCCAGCATTTT. It is translated as CASSLAALSNQPQHF.

Judged by abundance, this clonotype is medium-sized. The chain carries TRBV4-3 and TRBJ2-7; D gene uncertain. Per germline, CDR1 LGHNA and CDR2 YSLEER. This CDR3 has 14 residues. V lost 0 bases, J lost 1 base, and 7 bases lay in between. This CDR3 is CASSQDYGSYEQYF. CDR3 in DNA: TGCGCCAGCAGCCAAGATTACGGATCCTACGAGCAGTACTTC.

This clonotype occurred many times. The chain couples TRBV7-9 to TRBJ1-1; D call uncertain. V was trimmed by 2 bases and J by 7 bases, leaving 8 bases between them. CDR3 length: 12 residues. CDR1 SEHNR and CDR2 FQNEAQ come from the germline V gene (reference sequence). In nucleotides, the CDR3 is TGTGCCAGCAGCTTATTCGCAGTTGAAGCTTTCTTT. Translated: CASSLFAVEAFF.

By frequency in the sample, this clonotype is medium-sized. The chain carries TRBV27 and TRBJ2-4; D remains ambiguous. Trimming pared 2 bases from V and 0 bases from J, leaving 14 bases between. CDR3 size: 17 residues. Looked up from germline, CDR1 is MNHEY and CDR2 is SMNVEV (reference sequence). The CDR3 is CASSLRAQSLAKNIQYF. The CDR3 DNA follows: TGTGCCAGCAGTTTAAGGGCCCAGTCCCTAGCCAAAAACATTCAGTACTTC.

By frequency in the sample, this clonotype is medium-sized. The rearrangement uses TRBV5-1 and TRBJ2-1; 7 bases are a match to TRBD1. Per germline, CDR1 SGHRS and CDR2 YFSETQ. The CDR3 has 15 residues. The junction had 6 bases not matched to a gene; V was cut back by 0 bases and J by 6 bases. CDR3 region: CASSLGQGWSNEQFF. The CDR3, as DNA: TGCGCCAGCAGCTTGGGACAGGGTTGGAGCAATGAGCAGTTCTTC.

This clonotype qualifies as medium-sized (0.01 to 0.1%). The chain recombines TRBV4-1 with TRBJ2-3; D is unresolved. Between the trimmed V and J ends, which lost 0 bases and 0 bases, there was a span of 13 bases. The CDR3 extends over 17 amino acids. Germline loops: CDR1 MGHRA, CDR2 YSYEKL. Written as DNA, the CDR3 is TGCGCCAGCAGCCAAGATCGGTCTTATCCTAGCACAGATACGCAGTATTTT. Its translation: CASSQDRSYPSTDTQYF.

This clonotype has a count of ten or more. The chain has TRBV12-3 or TRBV12-4 and TRBJ1-4; 7 bases map to TRBD1. Trimming at V came to 6 bases and at J to 6 bases, leaving 7 bases not matched to a gene. The length of the CDR3 is 14 residues. CDR3 region: CASRSDRRDEKLFF. The CDR3 nucleotides read TGTGCCAGCAGGTCGGACAGGCGGGATGAAAAACTGTTTTTT.

This clonotype was detected many times. This chain joins TRBV30 and TRBJ2-1, with 9 positions matching TRBD2. Germline-derived CDR1 and CDR2 are GTSNPN and SVGIG (reference sequence). This CDR3 spans 15 amino acids. Unmatched junction bases numbered 4, after V lost 0 bases and J lost 4 bases. The CDR3 here is CAWSVPLAGYNEQFF. In nucleotides, the CDR3 is TGTGCCTGGAGTGTCCCCCTAGCGGGGTACAATGAGCAGTTCTTC.

In regard to this clonotype: At one of its ends the junction is not consistent with the germline gene, which may arise from a read error. V usage is TRBV7-8 and J usage is TRBJ1-5; D is undetermined. The germline CDR1 and CDR2 sequences are SGHVS and FQNEAQ. The CDR3 loop spans 18 amino acids. DNA of the CDR3: TGTGCCAGCAGCTTAGTGACGGTCAGCTCAATTGGCAATCGGCCCCAGCATTTT. Protein: CASSLVTVSSIGNRPQHF.

In its sample, this clonotype ranks as medium-sized (0.01 to 0.1%). V gene TRBV9 combines with J gene TRBJ2-3, with TRBD1 matching over 8 bases. Germline CDR1 reads SGDLS; CDR2 reads YYNGEE. This CDR3 has 17 residues. With V trimmed by 4 bases and J by 0 bases, 10 bases remained unmatched. CDR3: CASSPHGTGTSTDTQYF. CDR3 DNA sequence: TGTGCCAGCAGCCCCCATGGGACAGGAACTAGCACAGATACGCAGTATTTT.